This TCR beta chain was profiled in a study of T cell clonotyping in hematopoietic cell transplantation. Findings and caveats of the study: Recipient TCR diversity dropped after transplant; expanded clonotypes rose from day 30 to 180.

TCRdb's table, derived via immunoSEQ multiplex PCR, lists solely in-frame clones and lacks some. The data hold 4,400 or so clones, with 60% to 85% observed a single time. The CDR3 contains 16 residues. In germline, CDR1 is SGHDN, CDR2 FVKESK. Trimming at V came to 4 bases and at J to 7 bases, leaving 8 bases not matched to a gene. In the case of this clone: The antigen remains undetermined.

The receptor's source is a male patient aged 45-59 years who had an allogeneic stem cell transplant from an unrelated donor, so the T cells may come from the graft donor. Some clones in this sample may be carry-over from other donors' samples. The sample consisted of peripheral blood mononuclear cells, taken 100 days after allogeneic stem cell transplant. The chain couples TRBV14 to TRBJ2-1; 12 bases are a match to TRBD1. The CDR3 coding sequence is TGTGCCAGCAGCCGTAGTGGGACAGGGGGCTGGAATGAGCAGTTCTTC. Translation: CASSRSGTGGWNEQFF.